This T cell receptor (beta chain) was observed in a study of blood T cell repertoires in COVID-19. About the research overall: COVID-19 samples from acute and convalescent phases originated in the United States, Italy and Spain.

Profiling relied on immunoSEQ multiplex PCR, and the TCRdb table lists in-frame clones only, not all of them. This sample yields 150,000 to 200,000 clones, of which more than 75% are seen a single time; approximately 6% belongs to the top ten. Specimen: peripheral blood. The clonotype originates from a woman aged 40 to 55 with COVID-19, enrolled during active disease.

CDR3 sequence (DNA): TGTGCCAGCAGTTACCGGACATCCATGTACTTC. This codes for CASSYRTSMYF. The chain recombines TRBV6-5 with TRBJ2-7, with a possible D match to TRBD1 (5 bases). Trimming removed 2 bases at V and 12 bases at J, with 11 bases between. In germline, CDR1 is MNHEY, CDR2 SVGAGI. CDR3 size: 11 residues.